These 18 T cell receptor beta chains were sequenced from one sample in a study of Graves' ophthalmopathy and Graves' hyperthyroidism. The sequenced template was RNA, covering the TCR beta CDR3 region. After a first-round RT-PCR with HTBI primers, a second-round multiplex PCR was run. In TCRdb, the multiplex PCR reads were re-called with MiXCR into one record per CDR3 protein. The sample yields over a million distinct CDR3 sequences, 35% to 40% seen once. Sequences were obtained from peripheral blood or thyroid tissue (not recorded which). The receptors stem from an adult man with Graves' hyperthyroidism.

Comment on this clonotype: No conserved phenylalanine or tryptophan is present at the end of the CDR3, so a read error is the likely explanation. The limits of the CDR3 on the DNA are not certain, so only TCRdb's listed CDR3 is given. The CDR3 sequence is CASTSEDRGMV. The chain links TRBV12-3 or TRBV12-4 to TRBJ1-4; whether TRBD1, the table's D call, matches the DNA was not checked. The CDR3 adds up to 11 amino acids, both ends counted.

A few counts support this clonotype. In nucleotides, the CDR3 is TGCGCCAGCAGCCAAGTGGCATTGGGGCCCCAGCATTTT. Its protein product is CASSQVALGPQHF. The chain uses TRBV4-1 and TRBJ1-5; D unresolved. The CDR3 is 13 amino acids. V shed 1 base and J shed 9 bases, with 10 bases lying between them. CDR1 is MGHRA, CDR2 YSYEKL, per germline.

This clonotype was seen many times. The chain has TRBV20-1 and TRBJ2-6; possible D gene TRBD1, 5 bases. Germline assignment: CDR1 DFQATT and CDR2 SNEGSKA (reference sequence). This CDR3 region has 11 residues. DNA of the CDR3: TGCAGCCCAGGGGGGGCCAACGTCCTGACTTTC. This sequence encodes CSPGGANVLTF.

In this sample, this clonotype turned up many times. The chain links TRBV29-1 to TRBJ2-2, with no clear D. This CDR3 has 10 amino acids. Deletions cut 4 bases from V and 7 bases from J, with 4 bases between. Germline CDR1 reads SQVTM; CDR2 reads ANQGSEA. The CDR3 is CSVGVGELFF. In nucleotides, the CDR3 is TGCAGCGTTGGGGTCGGGGAGCTGTTTTTT.

The table lists this clonotype with many counts. The chain recombines TRBV20-1 with TRBJ2-7; no firm D call. The CDR3 extends over 12 amino acids. The V gene lost 0 bases and the J gene lost 5 bases, with 8 bases spanning the gap. Germline values: CDR1 DFQATT, CDR2 SNEGSKA (reference sequence). The chain's CDR3 is CSAREFEHEQYF. CDR3 sequence (DNA): TGCAGTGCTAGAGAGTTTGAGCACGAGCAGTACTTC.

The chain uses TRBV6-6 and TRBJ1-2; D is unresolved. The V gene's germline CDR1 is MNHNY and CDR2 SVGAGI (reference sequence). Trimming took 7 bases from V and 2 from J, leaving 11 bases between them. The CDR3 covers 13 residues. The CDR3 bases are TGTGCCAGCACCCACGGAGGCAACTATGGCTACACCTTC. It is translated as CASTHGGNYGYTF.

This clonotype was recorded only once. The chain joins TRBV6-1 to TRBJ2-5, with D possibly matching TRBD1 (6 bases). V dropped 1 base and J dropped 2 bases, with 17 bases sitting between them. The CDR3 extends over 17 amino acids. CDR1 is MNHNS, CDR2 SASEGT, per germline. CDR3 residues: CASSEVPRTETQETQYF. CDR3 coding DNA: TGTGCCAGCAGTGAAGTGCCCCGGACAGAGACTCAAGAGACCCAGTACTTC.

This clonotype was found many times. The chain joins TRBV7-9 to TRBJ2-7; 11 bases agree with TRBD2. This CDR3 has 14 residues. Germline V gives CDR1 SEHNR, CDR2 FQNEAQ (reference sequence). Trimming cost V 10 bases and J 0 bases; bases outside gene matches: 5. CDR3 region: CATTTSGTSYEQYF. The DNA for the CDR3 is TGTGCCACCACGACTAGCGGGACCTCCTACGAGCAGTACTTC.

This chain links TRBV9 with TRBJ1-4, with a weak D call TRBD1 (5 bases). CDR1 is SGDLS, CDR2 YYNGEE, per germline. Trimming removed 2 bases at V and 4 bases at J, with 12 bases between. The CDR3 sequence is 15 residues long. This CDR3 reads CASSVLTASNEKLFF. The DNA of the CDR3 is TGTGCCAGCAGCGTCTTGACAGCAAGTAATGAAAAACTGTTTTTT.

This clonotype came up many times. At one end, the junction sequence differs from germline, possibly due to a read error. The V gene is TRBV7-9, the J gene TRBJ1-1; 8 bases align to TRBD1. The CDR3 runs to 11 residues. Germline V gene sequence: CDR1 SEHNR, CDR2 FQNEAQ (reference sequence). The CDR3 spells CASSPRQGKSF. In DNA form, the CDR3 reads TGTGCCAGCAGCCCCCGACAGGGGAAGTCGTTT.

The rearrangement links TRBV5-1 to TRBJ1-1; TRBD1 might be the D (5 bases). V was cut by 4 bases and J by 1 base, with 17 bases left in between. The CDR3 runs to 16 residues. Germline assignment: CDR1 SGHRS and CDR2 YFSETQ. CDR3 coding DNA: TGCGCCAGCAGCACCCGTCAGGGACTGCCGAACACTGAAGCTTTCTTT. Protein sequence: CASSTRQGLPNTEAFF.

This clonotype was seen repeatedly, ten times or more. V usage is TRBV20-1 and J usage is TRBJ2-2, with TRBD1 matching 9 bases. The length of the CDR3 is 15 residues. From germline, CDR1 is DFQATT and CDR2 SNEGSKA (reference sequence). The ends lost 6 bases at V and 1 base at J; junction bases unmatched: 6. The CDR3 is CSAGGTGRNTGELFF. The CDR3 region has the DNA TGCAGTGCGGGAGGGACAGGGAGGAACACCGGGGAGCTGTTTTTT.

This clonotype was recorded many times. The rearrangement links TRBV20-1 to TRBJ1-6; D perhaps matches TRBD1 (5 bases). The germline V gene has CDR1 DFQATT and CDR2 SNEGSKA (reference sequence). With 6 bases removed from V and 5 bases from J, the gap between germline ends came to 14 bases. The CDR3 runs 14 residues. The CDR3 DNA follows: TGCAGTGCCCGACAGCCCGTCGATAATTCACCCCTCCACTTT. Translating gives CSARQPVDNSPLHF.

In this sample, this clonotype turned up a few times. DNA of the CDR3: TGTGCCACCCGACTCCGGGACATAGCTAACTATGGCTACACCTTC. It codes for CATRLRDIANYGYTF. The chain has TRBV12-3 or TRBV12-4 and TRBJ1-2; D perhaps matches TRBD1 (6 bases). V was trimmed by 10 bases and J by 0 bases, leaving 18 bases between them. This CDR3 is built from 15 residues.

A few counts support this clonotype. The chain joins TRBV4-1 to TRBJ2-7; D may correspond to TRBD1 or TRBD2 (5 bases each). CDR3 length: 18 amino acids. Trimming removed 0 bases from V and 3 bases from J, with 21 bases in between. The germline V gene encodes CDR1 MGHRA and CDR2 YSYEKL. This chain's CDR3 is CASSQDETLTGGGYEQYF. The CDR3 DNA reads as TGCGCCAGCAGCCAAGATGAGACCCTCACAGGTGGAGGCTACGAGCAGTACTTC.

The V call is TRBV27, the J call TRBJ1-4; weak D call: TRBD1 (5 bases). The CDR3 has 14 amino acids. Per the germline V gene, CDR1 is MNHEY and CDR2 is SMNVEV (reference sequence). V lost 6 bases and J lost 7, with 15 bases in between. CDR3 loop: CASRRGGVGEKLFF. In DNA, the CDR3 is TGTGCCAGCAGGAGAGGAGGGGTCGGTGAAAAACTGTTTTTT.

The genes are TRBV7-2 and TRBJ2-5, with 11 bases identical to TRBD1. The length of the CDR3 is 15 residues. CDR1 and CDR2 (germline): SGHTA, FQGNSA. V was pared by 5 bases and J by 1 base, with 3 bases of the junction left unmatched. CDR3 region: CASSGDRGSQETQYF. Here the CDR3 DNA reads TGTGCCAGCAGCGGGGACAGGGGGTCCCAAGAGACCCAGTACTTC.

The rearrangement uses TRBV19 and TRBJ1-2; D might be TRBD1 (6 bases). The length of the CDR3 is 13 residues. Between the trimmed V and J ends, which lost 0 bases and 7 bases, there was a span of 9 bases. The germline V gene has CDR1 LNHDA and CDR2 SQIVND (reference sequence). Here the CDR3 reads CASSIDRDTGYTF. The CDR3, as DNA: TGTGCCAGTAGTATAGATCGGGACACTGGCTACACCTTC.